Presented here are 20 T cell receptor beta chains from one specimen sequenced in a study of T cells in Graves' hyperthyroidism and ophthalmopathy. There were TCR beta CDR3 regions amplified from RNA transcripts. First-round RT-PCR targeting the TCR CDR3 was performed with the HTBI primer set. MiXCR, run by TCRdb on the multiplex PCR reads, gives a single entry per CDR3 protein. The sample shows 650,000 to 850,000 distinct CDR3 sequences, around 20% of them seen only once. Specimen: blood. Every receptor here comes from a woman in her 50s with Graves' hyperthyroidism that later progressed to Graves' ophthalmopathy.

CDR3 sequence: CASSQESRGAGSTEAFF. CDR3 nucleotide sequence: TGCGCCAGCAGCCAAGAGAGCAGGGGGGCGGGAAGCACTGAAGCTTTCTTT. The chain combines TRBV4-1 with TRBJ1-1; the match to TRBD1 covers 7 bases. V lost 0 bases, J lost 4 bases, and 11 bases stayed unmatched. Germline-derived CDR1 and CDR2 are MGHRA and YSYEKL. The CDR3 runs 17 residues.

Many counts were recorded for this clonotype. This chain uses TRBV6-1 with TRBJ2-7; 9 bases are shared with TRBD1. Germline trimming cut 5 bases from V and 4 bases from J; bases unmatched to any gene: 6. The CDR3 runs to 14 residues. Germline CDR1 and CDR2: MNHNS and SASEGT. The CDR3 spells CASSTGTGFYEQYF. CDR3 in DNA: TGTGCCAGCAGTACCGGGACAGGGTTTTACGAGCAGTACTTC.

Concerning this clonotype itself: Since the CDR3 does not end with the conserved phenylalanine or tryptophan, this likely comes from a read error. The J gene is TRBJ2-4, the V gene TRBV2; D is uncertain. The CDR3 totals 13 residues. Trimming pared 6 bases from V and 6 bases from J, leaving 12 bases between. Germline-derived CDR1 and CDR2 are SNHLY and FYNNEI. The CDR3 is CASRSPSLNIQYL. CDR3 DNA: TGTGCCAGCAGATCCCCCAGCCTAAACATTCAGTACCTC.

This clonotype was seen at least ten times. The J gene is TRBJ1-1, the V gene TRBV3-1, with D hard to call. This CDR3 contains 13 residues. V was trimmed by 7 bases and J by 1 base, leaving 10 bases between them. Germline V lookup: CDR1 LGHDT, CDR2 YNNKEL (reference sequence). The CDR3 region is CASNKDPNTEAFF. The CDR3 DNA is TGTGCCAGCAATAAGGACCCGAACACTGAAGCTTTCTTT.

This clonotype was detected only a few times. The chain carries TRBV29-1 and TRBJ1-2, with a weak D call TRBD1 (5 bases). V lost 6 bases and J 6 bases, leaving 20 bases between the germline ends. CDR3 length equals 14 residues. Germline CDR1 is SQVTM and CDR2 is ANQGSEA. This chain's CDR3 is CSVGQGPGPDGYTF. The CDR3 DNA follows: TGCAGCGTCGGGCAGGGACCGGGGCCGGATGGCTACACCTTC.

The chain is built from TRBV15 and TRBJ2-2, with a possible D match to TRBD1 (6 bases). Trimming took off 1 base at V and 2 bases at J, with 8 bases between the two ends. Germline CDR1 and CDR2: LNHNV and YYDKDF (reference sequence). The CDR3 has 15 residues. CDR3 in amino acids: CATSRARGNTGELFF. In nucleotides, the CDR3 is TGTGCCACCAGCAGAGCCAGGGGTAACACCGGGGAGCTGTTTTTT.

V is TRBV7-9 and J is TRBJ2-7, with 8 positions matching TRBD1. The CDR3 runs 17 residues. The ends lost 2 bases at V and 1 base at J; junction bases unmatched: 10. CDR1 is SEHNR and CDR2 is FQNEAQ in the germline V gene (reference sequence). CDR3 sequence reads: CASSLSPDREGSYEQYF. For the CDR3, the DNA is TGTGCCAGCAGCTTATCGCCGGACAGGGAAGGGTCCTACGAGCAGTACTTC.

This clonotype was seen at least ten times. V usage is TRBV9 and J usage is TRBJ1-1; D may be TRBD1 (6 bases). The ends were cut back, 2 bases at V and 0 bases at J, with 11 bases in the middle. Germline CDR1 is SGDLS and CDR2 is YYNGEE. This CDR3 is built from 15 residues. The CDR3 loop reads CASSVVGAMNTEAFF. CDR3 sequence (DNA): TGTGCCAGCAGCGTCGTGGGGGCAATGAACACTGAAGCTTTCTTT.

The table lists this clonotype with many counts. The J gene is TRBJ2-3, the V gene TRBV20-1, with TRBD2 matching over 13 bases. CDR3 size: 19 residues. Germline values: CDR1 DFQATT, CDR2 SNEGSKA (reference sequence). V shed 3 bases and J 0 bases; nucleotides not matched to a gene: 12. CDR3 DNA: TGCAGTGCTAGTGCCGGGACTAGCGGGGTGGCCCCTAGCACAGATACGCAGTATTTT. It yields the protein CSASAGTSGVAPSTDTQYF.

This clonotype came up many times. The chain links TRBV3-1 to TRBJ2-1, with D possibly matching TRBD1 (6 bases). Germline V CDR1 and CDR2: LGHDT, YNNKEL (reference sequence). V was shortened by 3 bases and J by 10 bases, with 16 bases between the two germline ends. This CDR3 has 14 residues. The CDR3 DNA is TGTGCCAGCAGCCACGAGGCAGGCCAGGGGGAGCAGTTCTTC. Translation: CASSHEAGQGEQFF.

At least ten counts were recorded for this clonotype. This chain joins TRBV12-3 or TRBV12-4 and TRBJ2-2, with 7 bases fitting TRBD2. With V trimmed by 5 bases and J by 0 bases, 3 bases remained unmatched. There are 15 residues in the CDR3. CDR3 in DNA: TGTGCCAGCAGTCCGGGGGGAACGAACACCGGGGAGCTGTTTTTT. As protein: CASSPGGTNTGELFF.

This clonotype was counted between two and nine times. The CDR3 region is CASRPTQPYSYEQYF. CDR3 bases: TGTGCCAGCAGACCCACGCAGCCCTACTCCTACGAGCAGTACTTC. V is TRBV28 and J is TRBJ2-7, with D unresolved. The length of the CDR3 is 15 residues. V lost 6 bases to trimming and J lost 0 bases, with 15 bases between them. Looked up from germline, CDR1 is MDHEN and CDR2 is SYDVKM.

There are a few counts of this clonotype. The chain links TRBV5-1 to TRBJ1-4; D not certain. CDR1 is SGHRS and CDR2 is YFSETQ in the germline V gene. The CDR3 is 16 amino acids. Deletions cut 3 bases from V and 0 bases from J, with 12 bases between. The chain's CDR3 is CASSWKSGATNEKLFF. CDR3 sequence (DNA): TGCGCCAGCAGCTGGAAATCGGGTGCAACTAATGAAAAACTGTTTTTT.

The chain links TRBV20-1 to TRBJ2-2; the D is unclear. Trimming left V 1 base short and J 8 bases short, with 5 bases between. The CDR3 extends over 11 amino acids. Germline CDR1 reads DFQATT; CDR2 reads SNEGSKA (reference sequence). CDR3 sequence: CSARGRGELFF. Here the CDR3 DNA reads TGCAGTGCTAGAGGGCGGGGGGAGCTGTTTTTT.

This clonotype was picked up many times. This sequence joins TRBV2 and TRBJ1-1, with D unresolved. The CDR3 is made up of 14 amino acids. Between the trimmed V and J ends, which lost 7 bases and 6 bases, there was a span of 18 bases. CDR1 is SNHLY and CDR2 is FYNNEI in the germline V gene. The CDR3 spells CASIIIRANAEAFF. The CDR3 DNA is TGTGCCAGCATTATTATACGGGCAAACGCTGAAGCTTTCTTT.

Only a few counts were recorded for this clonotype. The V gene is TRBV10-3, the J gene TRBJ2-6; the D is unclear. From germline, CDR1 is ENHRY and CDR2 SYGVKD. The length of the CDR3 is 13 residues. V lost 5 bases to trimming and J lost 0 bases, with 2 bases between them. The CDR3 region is CAISPSGANVLTF. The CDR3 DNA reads TGTGCCATCAGTCCCTCTGGGGCCAACGTCCTGACTTTC.

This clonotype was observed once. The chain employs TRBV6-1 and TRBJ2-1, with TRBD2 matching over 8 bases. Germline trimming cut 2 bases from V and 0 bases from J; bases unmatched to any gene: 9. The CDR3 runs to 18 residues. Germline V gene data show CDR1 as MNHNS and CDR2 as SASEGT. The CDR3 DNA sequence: TGTGCCAGCAGTGAACCCCGGGGGGGGAAACCCTCCTACAATGAGCAGTTCTTC. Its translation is CASSEPRGGKPSYNEQFF.

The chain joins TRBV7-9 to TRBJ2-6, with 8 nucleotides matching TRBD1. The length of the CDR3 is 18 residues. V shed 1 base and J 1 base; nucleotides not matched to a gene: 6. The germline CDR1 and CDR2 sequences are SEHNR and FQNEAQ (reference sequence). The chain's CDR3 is CASSLEVTGASGANVLTF. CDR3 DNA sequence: TGTGCCAGCAGCTTAGAGGTGACAGGGGCTTCTGGGGCCAACGTCCTGACTTTC.

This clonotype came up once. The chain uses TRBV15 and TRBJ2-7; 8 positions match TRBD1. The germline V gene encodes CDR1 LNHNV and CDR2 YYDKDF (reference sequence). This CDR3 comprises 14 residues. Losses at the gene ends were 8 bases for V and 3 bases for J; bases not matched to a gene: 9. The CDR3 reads CATGGGTGGYEQYF. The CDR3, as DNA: TGTGCCACCGGAGGTGGAACAGGGGGCTACGAGCAGTACTTC.

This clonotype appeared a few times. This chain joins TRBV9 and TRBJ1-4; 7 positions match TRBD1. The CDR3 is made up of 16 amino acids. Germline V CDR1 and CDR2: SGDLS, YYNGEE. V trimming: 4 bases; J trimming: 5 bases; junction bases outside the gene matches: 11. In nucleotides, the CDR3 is TGTGCCAGCAGCTCAACCACAGGGGACCTGAATGAAAAACTGTTTTTT. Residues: CASSSTTGDLNEKLFF. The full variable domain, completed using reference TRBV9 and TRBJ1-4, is DSGVTQTPKHLITATGQRVTLRCSPRSGDLSVYWYQQSLDQGLQFLIQYYNGEERAKGNILERFSAQQFPDLHSELNLSSLELGDSALYFCASSSTTGDLNEKLFFGSGTQLSVL.